Each of the 24 T cell receptor beta chains below was sequenced from the same sample in a study of cytomegalovirus exposure and HLA in healthy donors. A multiplex PCR was run with 60 Vbeta primers and 13 Jbeta primers. Clones were read by immunoSEQ multiplex PCR, and TCRdb kept only the in-frame ones, dropping some. The sample yields about 89,000 clones, about 70% seen once. Sample: PBMCs. These receptors came from a man aged 25-45 years in good health and CMV-seronegative.

This chain uses TRBV7-2 with TRBJ2-7, with D possibly matching TRBD1 (5 bases). CDR1 and CDR2 (germline): SGHTA, FQGNSA. The CDR3 sequence is 14 residues long. V was trimmed by 1 base and J by 5 bases, leaving 12 bases between them. The CDR3 here is CASSLEVLGDEQYF. CDR3 coding DNA: TGTGCCAGCAGCTTAGAGGTGTTAGGGGACGAGCAGTACTTC.

With respect to this clone: Relative to the germline gene, one junction end is altered; a read error may explain this. The chain links TRBV7-7 to TRBJ1-5, with TRBD1 as a possible D gene (5 bases). The CDR3 length is 13 residues. Germline CDR1 SSHAT, CDR2 FNYEAQ (reference sequence). For the CDR3, the DNA is TGTGCTAGCAGCGCGGGACGAGGTCAGCCCCAGCATTTT. Its translation: CASSAGRGQPQHF.

The chain uses TRBV29-1 and TRBJ2-3, with 7 positions matching TRBD2. This CDR3 is built from 16 residues. The trim removed 6 bases at V and 6 bases at J, leaving 18 bases unmatched. CDR1 and CDR2 from the germline V gene are SQVTM and ANQGSEA. The CDR3 region is CSVGGTRGASEDTQYF. The DNA of the CDR3 is TGCAGCGTCGGGGGGACTCGCGGGGCGAGTGAGGATACGCAGTATTTT.

The V gene is TRBV29-1, the J gene TRBJ2-3, with D unclear. Germline V gives CDR1 SQVTM, CDR2 ANQGSEA. Trimming left V 2 bases short and J 0 bases short, with 3 bases between. This CDR3 is built from 12 residues. Here the CDR3 reads CSVELSTDTQYF. In DNA form, the CDR3 reads TGCAGCGTTGAACTTAGCACAGATACGCAGTATTTT.

This chain joins TRBV7-2 and TRBJ2-3, with 11 bases that match TRBD1. The trim removed 5 bases at V and 4 bases at J, leaving 2 bases unmatched. The CDR3 contains 14 residues. Germline CDR1 is SGHTA and CDR2 is FQGNSA. The CDR3 DNA reads as TGTGCCAGCAGCACGGACAGGGGGCCAGATACGCAGTATTTT. It codes for CASSTDRGPDTQYF.

The rearrangement links TRBV5-1 to TRBJ2-3; 8 bases align to TRBD1. The germline V gene encodes CDR1 SGHRS and CDR2 YFSETQ. This CDR3 region has 15 residues. Trimming removed 4 bases from V and 2 bases from J; junction bases left unmatched: 6. CDR3 sequence: CASSPGTGNTDTQYF. CDR3 sequence (DNA): TGCGCCAGCAGCCCAGGGACAGGAAACACAGATACGCAGTATTTT.

CDR3 region: CASSKLGGRKYGYTF. The DNA of the CDR3 is TGTGCCAGCAGCAAGCTTGGCGGGAGGAAGTATGGCTACACCTTC. This chain joins TRBV21-1 and TRBJ1-2. TRBV21-1 is a pseudogene. The CDR3 is 15 amino acids.

Details on this clone: Other DNA sequences in the sample encode the same CDR3. The V and J genes are TRBV5-1 and TRBJ2-1; 9 nucleotides match TRBD1. Unmatched junction bases numbered 15, after V lost 1 base and J lost 1 base. This CDR3 contains 20 residues. Germline CDR1 is SGHRS and CDR2 is YFSETQ. The CDR3, as DNA: TGCGCCAGCAGCTTGATACCGGGACAGGGTACTTCCCCGTCCTACAATGAGCAGTTCTTC. It yields the protein CASSLIPGQGTSPSYNEQFF.

Written as DNA, the CDR3 is TGTGCCAGCATTAAACTGGGGGCGGGACTAGCGGGGGAGCTCTTCACAGATACGCAGTATTTT. Its protein is CASIKLGAGLAGELFTDTQYF. The chain uses TRBV2 and TRBJ2-3; 14 bases fit TRBD2. Trimming cost V 7 bases and J 2 bases; bases outside gene matches: 20. The CDR3 is made up of 21 amino acids. Germline CDR1 and CDR2: SNHLY and FYNNEI.

The gene calls are TRBV18 and TRBJ1-1; no firm D call. Germline V CDR1 and CDR2: KGHSH, LQKENI. Trimming stripped 4 bases from V and 9 bases from J, with 24 bases between. The CDR3 runs 16 residues. CDR3 DNA: TGTGCCAGCTCACTTAATGATTACAGTTTCAGCCTAAAAGCTTTCTTT. The encoded protein is CASSLNDYSFSLKAFF.

The chain links TRBV28 to TRBJ1-5; D call uncertain. CDR3 size: 16 residues. Trimming removed 2 bases at V and 2 bases at J, with 13 bases between. Germline V lookup: CDR1 MDHEN, CDR2 SYDVKM. The CDR3 reads CASSLLRRGGNQPQHF. The CDR3 DNA follows: TGTGCCAGCAGTTTACTGCGGAGAGGTGGCAATCAGCCCCAGCATTTT.

This chain connects TRBV21-1 to TRBJ2-7; the D call TRBD2 from the table was never checked on the DNA. TRBV21-1 is classified as a pseudogene. CDR3 size: 16 residues. For the CDR3, the DNA is TGTGCCAGCAGCCCCCCGGGAGGGACAGCTCTTTACGAGCAGTACTTC. The encoded protein is CASSPPGGTALYEQYF.

The J gene is TRBJ1-1, the V gene TRBV29-1, with 12 positions matching TRBD1. This CDR3 contains 15 residues. The V gene's germline CDR1 is SQVTM and CDR2 ANQGSEA. V was clipped by 5 bases and J by 3 bases; unmatched bases: 7. The CDR3 DNA sequence: TGCAGCGTTCGGGACAGGGGGCTAAGAGACACTGAAGCTTTCTTT. Its protein product is CSVRDRGLRDTEAFF. The complete variable domain, with remaining parts taken from reference TRBV29-1 and TRBJ1-1, reads SAVISQKPSRDICQRGTSLTIQCQVDSQVTMMFWYRQQPGQSLTLIATANQGSEATYESGFVIDKFPISRPNLTFSTLTVSNMSPEDSSIYLCSVRDRGLRDTEAFFGQGTRLTVV.

CDR3 DNA: TGTGCCAGCAGCGTCAAAGGTACAGGGGTCTATGGCTACACCTTC. Protein product: CASSVKGTGVYGYTF. This rearrangement joins TRBV9 to TRBJ1-2; TRBD1 matches 7 bases. CDR3 length equals 15 residues. With V trimmed by 2 bases and J by 4 bases, 8 bases remained unmatched. Germline V lookup: CDR1 SGDLS, CDR2 YYNGEE. Together with reference TRBV9 and TRBJ1-2, the CDR3 gives the full variable domain: DSGVTQTPKHLITATGQRVTLRCSPRSGDLSVYWYQQSLDQGLQFLIQYYNGEERAKGNILERFSAQQFPDLHSELNLSSLELGDSALYFCASSVKGTGVYGYTFGSGTRLTVV.

The J gene is TRBJ1-3, the V gene TRBV4-1; tentative D call: TRBD1 (5 bases). The length of the CDR3 is 17 residues. Between the trimmed V and J ends, which lost 0 bases and 0 bases, there was a span of 12 bases. Germline CDR1 reads MGHRA; CDR2 reads YSYEKL. The CDR3 bases are TGCGCCAGCAGCCAAGAGGCAGGGCCACTCTCTGGAAACACCATATATTTT. It encodes CASSQEAGPLSGNTIYF.

The chain joins TRBV2 to TRBJ1-5; D might be TRBD1 (5 bases). CDR3 length: 13 residues. Trimming left V 8 bases short and J 7 bases short, with 15 bases between. Germline V gene data show CDR1 as SNHLY and CDR2 as FYNNEI. CDR3 sequence reads: CASSSGFVQPQHF. CDR3 DNA sequence: TGTGCCAGCTCATCAGGGTTCGTCCAGCCCCAGCATTTT.

This clone was counted a few times. This rearrangement joins TRBV7-8 to TRBJ1-1; D unclear. The CDR3 spans 13 residues. Germline CDR1 SGHVS, CDR2 FQNEAQ. The V and J ends lost 3 bases and 0 bases respectively, with 5 bases between them. The CDR3 protein is CASSFSLNTEAFF. The CDR3 DNA reads TGTGCCAGCAGCTTTAGTCTGAACACTGAAGCTTTCTTT.

The chain is built from TRBV19 and TRBJ1-2, with 11 positions matching TRBD1. Germline loops: CDR1 LNHDA, CDR2 SQIVND (reference sequence). With 5 bases clipped from V and 7 bases from J, the junction kept 6 bases outside the gene matches. This CDR3 comprises 14 residues. CDR3 residues: CASSVGQGAAGYTF. CDR3 in DNA: TGTGCCAGTAGTGTAGGACAGGGGGCGGCTGGCTACACCTTC. Based on the CDR3 plus reference TRBV19 and TRBJ1-2, the full variable domain is DGGITQSPKYLFRKEGQNVTLSCEQNLNHDAMYWYRQDPGQGLRLIYYSQIVNDFQKGDIAEGYSVSREKKESFPLTVTSAQKNPTAFYLCASSVGQGAAGYTFGSGTRLTVV.

The chain uses TRBV30 and TRBJ2-2, with 9 bases fitting TRBD1. Germline CDR1 is GTSNPN and CDR2 is SVGIG (reference sequence). The J segment lost 5 bases and the V segment lost 2 bases, leaving 6 bases of the junction unmatched. The CDR3 extends over 15 amino acids. CDR3 coding DNA: TGTGCCTGGAGTCTAACAGGGGGCTTGACCGGGGAGCTGTTTTTT. It translates to CAWSLTGGLTGELFF.

The chain employs TRBV28 and TRBJ2-7, with a possible D match to TRBD2 (5 bases). Germline V gene lookup returns CDR1 MDHEN and CDR2 SYDVKM. Trimming took 10 bases from V and 6 from J, leaving 19 bases between them. The CDR3 is 13 residues long. CDR3 DNA: TGTGCCACCCTAAGAGGGAATGCCGGCGAGCAGTACTTC. Translation gives CATLRGNAGEQYF.

This chain joins TRBV6-1 and TRBJ2-7; tentative D call: TRBD2 (6 bases). Germline CDR1 MNHNS, CDR2 SASEGT. Trimming left V 9 bases short and J 2 bases short, with 17 bases between. The CDR3 spans 14 residues. The CDR3 sequence is CASYLPGVPYEQYF. The DNA of the CDR3 is TGTGCCAGTTACTTACCGGGAGTTCCCTACGAGCAGTACTTC.

This rearrangement joins TRBV19 to TRBJ1-1; D is ambiguous. The CDR3 has 16 residues. The V and J ends lost 3 bases and 0 bases respectively, with 14 bases between them. Germline CDR1 and CDR2: LNHDA and SQIVND (reference sequence). The CDR3 sequence is CASSMSPFGVNTEAFF. CDR3 sequence (DNA): TGTGCCAGTAGTATGAGCCCTTTCGGTGTGAACACTGAAGCTTTCTTT.

The chain recombines TRBV6-5 with TRBJ1-2; D unclear. The germline V and J ends were trimmed by 11 bases and 0 bases, with 10 bases remaining between them. CDR3 size: 12 residues. Germline assignment: CDR1 MNHEY and CDR2 SVGAGI. The DNA for the CDR3 is TGTGCCTCTAAAGCGGCTAACTATGGCTACACCTTC. It is translated as CASKAANYGYTF.

A few counts support this clone. The junction differs from germline at one of its ends, possibly a read error. The rearrangement joins TRBV7-9 to TRBJ1-2; no definite D call. This CDR3 spans 17 amino acids. Germline V gene lookup returns CDR1 SEHNR and CDR2 FQNEAQ (reference sequence). This CDR3 is CSSSLALGREDNYGYTF. As DNA, the CDR3 is TGTTCCAGCAGCTTAGCCCTTGGGAGGGAAGACAACTATGGCTACACCTTC.